A selection of T cell receptor beta chains follows, all from one sample in a study of blood T cell repertoires in COVID-19. Profiling relied on immunoSEQ multiplex PCR, and the TCRdb table lists in-frame clones only, not all of them. The sample includes 240,000 or so clones, about 81% of them seen just once. The specimen was peripheral blood. The receptors shown here come from a woman between 55 and 75 years old with active or convalescent COVID-19. Each CDR3 is given without its conserved first and last residue. A D gene is named only where the DNA matches it firmly. Size is stated for part of the rows, as once, few or many counts, or as a class when the clone is expanded.

12,TRBJ1-1,.,.,TRBV2,ASSGSGVYTEAF
15,TRBJ1-6,.,.,TRBV9,ASSVGAPYSYNSPLH
13,TRBJ2-5,.,TRBD2,TRBV7-9,ASSLDGGGPETQY
11,TRBJ1-2,.,.,TRBV30,AWMATGGGGYT
12,TRBJ2-7,.,.,TRBV30,AWTPGDWSYEQY
9,TRBJ1-2,.,.,TRBV12-3/TRBV12-4,ASSLQGGYT
12,TRBJ1-2,.,.,TRBV6-5,ASSYSAERYGYT
10,TRBJ2-2,.,.,TRBV30,AWRTGTGELF
13,TRBJ1-5,few,.,TRBV7-9,ASSLATSPNQPQH
13,TRBJ2-3,.,TRBD1,TRBV5-5,ASSLGQGDTDTQY
12,TRBJ2-2,.,.,TRBV2,ASSPARSTGELF
13,TRBJ1-1,few,.,TRBV12-5,ASGLDTGIYTEAF
13,TRBJ2-3,.,TRBD2,TRBV5-1,ASSSDGRGPDTQY
12,TRBJ1-1,.,.,TRBV18,ASSLTGNFKEAF
22,TRBJ2-4,.,TRBD2,TRBV27,ASSLVGPESLDRWVRGGVNIQY
12,TRBJ1-3,.,.,TRBV6-2/TRBV6-3,ASSYQGSGNTIY
15,TRBJ1-2,once,TRBD1,TRBV28,ASRGGPGTGAYYGYT
12,TRBJ2-2,.,.,TRBV5-4,ASRRRGNTGELF
16,TRBJ2-2,.,TRBD1,TRBV7-2,ASSLFTGVITNTGELF
17,TRBJ1-6,.,.,TRBV5-1,ASSLRVRLDRNLHSPLH
11,TRBJ1-1,.,.,TRBV7-3,ASSWNRDTEAF
11,TRBJ2-7,.,.,TRBV7-7,ASSPNPADEQY
9,TRBJ2-3,.,.,TRBV20-1,SAVEERTQY
14,TRBJ2-2,.,.,TRBV5-1,ASSSAYWDSTGELF
15,TRBJ2-1,.,TRBD2,TRBV7-2,ASSPGGGTFIGNEQF
14,TRBJ2-1,.,TRBD2,TRBV7-2,ASGLGRVRSYNEQF
13,TRBJ2-7,.,.,TRBV27,ASSPEGTVGYEQY
13,TRBJ2-1,.,.,TRBV13,ASSYGTRAYNEQF
11,TRBJ2-7,.,.,TRBV3-1/TRBV3-2,ASSQSEPYEQY